Sequencing of this TCR beta chain was carried out in a study of cytomegalovirus exposure and HLA in healthy donors. Overall study: Early on, a data release was issued that held roughly 84 million unique TCRs from HLA-typed donors.

This clone was detected a few times. The study ran its PCR with 60 Vbeta and 13 Jbeta primers. Assay: immunoSEQ multiplex PCR; the TCRdb copy retains only in-frame clones and omits some. The data show some 210,000 clones, 75% to 90% seen once. Germline V gene lookup returns CDR1 SGHTA and CDR2 FQGNSA. The CDR3 is made up of 14 amino acids. The ends were cut back, 1 base at V and 7 bases at J, with 11 bases in the middle. The clonotype originates from a man aged 25 to 40 in good health and CMV-seronegative. The sample consisted of PBMCs. The genes are TRBV7-2 and TRBJ2-1; a weak D match, TRBD1 (6 bases). The CDR3 loop reads CASSLDQGTNEQFF. DNA for the CDR3: TGTGCCAGCAGCTTAGACCAGGGGACAAATGAGCAGTTCTTC.